The 10 T cell receptor beta chains in this list originate from one sample, sequenced in a study of blood T cell repertoires in COVID-19. Clones were sequenced by immunoSEQ multiplex PCR, and TCRdb holds only the in-frame ones, with some missing. The sample yields nearly 350,000 clones, around 90% seen once. Sequences were obtained from peripheral blood. All receptors come from a woman aged 18-29 years who had recovered from COVID-19.

In DNA form, the CDR3 reads TGTGCCAGCTCCCTACAGGGCATCTATGGCTACACCTTC. This encodes CASSLQGIYGYTF. The chain joins TRBV18 to TRBJ1-2; D might be TRBD1 (6 bases). V lost 6 bases and J lost 4, with 12 bases in between. The CDR3 runs 13 residues. The germline gives CDR1 KGHSH, CDR2 LQKENI.

V usage is TRBV4-1 and J usage is TRBJ2-3, with 8 positions matching TRBD2. CDR3 length equals 17 residues. Germline V lookup: CDR1 MGHRA, CDR2 YSYEKL. V lost 0 bases and J lost 4; bases outside the gene matches: 9. CDR3 in DNA: TGCGCCAGCAGCCAAGATGGGGGGGGACTAGTGGCAGATACGCAGTATTTT. It is translated as CASSQDGGGLVADTQYF.

The CDR3 bases are TGTGCCAGTAGTATGAGGCAGGGGGCGAGAAGGAACACTGAAGCTTTCTTT. It codes for CASSMRQGARRNTEAFF. This chain connects TRBV19 to TRBJ1-1; 8 bases map to TRBD1. The CDR3 totals 17 residues. From germline, CDR1 is LNHDA and CDR2 SQIVND (reference sequence). Unmatched junction bases numbered 10, after V lost 3 bases and J lost 1 base.

The chain has TRBV4-3 and TRBJ2-4; no reliable D call. The ends were cut back, 4 bases at V and 7 bases at J, with 23 bases in the middle. Germline V CDR1 and CDR2: LGHNA, YSLEER. CDR3 length equals 17 residues. The CDR3: CASSPKDLLGKLNIQYF. The CDR3 DNA reads as TGCGCCAGCAGCCCGAAAGACCTTCTAGGAAAACTTAACATTCAGTACTTC.

This chain joins TRBV5-6 and TRBJ2-1, with a weak D call TRBD2 (6 bases). The germline V and J ends were trimmed by 2 bases and 2 bases, with 11 bases remaining between them. The CDR3 covers 15 residues. Germline V lookup: CDR1 SGHDT, CDR2 YYEEEE. CDR3 amino acids: CASSLTGGAYNEQFF. DNA for the CDR3: TGTGCCAGCAGCTTAACCGGCGGGGCCTACAATGAGCAGTTCTTC.

The V and J genes are TRBV6-5 and TRBJ1-2, with 7 nucleotides matching TRBD1. The V segment lost 0 bases and the J segment 8 bases; nucleotides outside the gene matches: 9. The CDR3 contains 15 residues. Germline V gives CDR1 MNHEY, CDR2 SVGAGI. Here the CDR3 reads CASSYSTGMLRGYTF. The DNA for the CDR3 is TGTGCCAGCAGTTACTCGACAGGGATGTTGAGGGGCTACACCTTC.

V usage is TRBV5-1 and J usage is TRBJ2-1; perhaps TRBD1 as D (5 bases). Trimming left V 7 bases short and J 0 bases short, with 14 bases between. The CDR3 spans 15 residues. Germline V gene lookup returns CDR1 SGHRS and CDR2 YFSETQ. The CDR3 region has the DNA TGCGCCAGCGGGCGGCAGGGAAGCTCCTACAATGAGCAGTTCTTC. Amino acid sequence: CASGRQGSSYNEQFF.

This clone was picked up one time. This chain joins TRBV5-1 and TRBJ2-3, with TRBD2 matching 13 bases. Germline V gives CDR1 SGHRS, CDR2 YFSETQ. V dropped 1 base and J dropped 5; count of bases not matched to a gene: 7. This CDR3 comprises 17 residues. The CDR3 reads CASSLSTSGRVGDTQYF. The CDR3 nucleotides are TGCGCCAGCAGCTTGTCAACTAGCGGGAGGGTCGGAGATACGCAGTATTTT. Looking up the rest from reference TRBV5-1 and TRBJ2-3 gives the full variable domain: KAGVTQTPRYLIKTRGQQVTLSCSPISGHRSVSWYQQTPGQGLQFLFEYFSETQRNKGNFPGRFSGRQFSNSRSEMNVSTLELGDSALYLCASSLSTSGRVGDTQYFGPGTRLTVL.

V is TRBV9 and J is TRBJ2-4; D may be TRBD1 (8 bases). V lost 4 bases to trimming and J lost 0 bases, with 23 bases between them. The CDR3 sequence is 19 residues long. The germline V gene has CDR1 SGDLS and CDR2 YYNGEE. CDR3 in amino acids: CASSPRTGRGELAKNIQYF. The CDR3 DNA reads as TGTGCCAGCAGCCCGAGGACAGGGAGGGGGGAATTAGCCAAAAACATTCAGTACTTC.

The chain employs TRBV7-8 and TRBJ1-1; weak D call: TRBD1 (6 bases). The germline V gene has CDR1 SGHVS and CDR2 FQNEAQ. CDR3 length: 15 amino acids. V lost 1 base and J lost 4, with 13 bases in between. In DNA, the CDR3 is TGTGCCAGCAGCTTAGGTTACGGGGGGCCCACTGAAGCTTTCTTT. Amino acid sequence: CASSLGYGGPTEAFF.